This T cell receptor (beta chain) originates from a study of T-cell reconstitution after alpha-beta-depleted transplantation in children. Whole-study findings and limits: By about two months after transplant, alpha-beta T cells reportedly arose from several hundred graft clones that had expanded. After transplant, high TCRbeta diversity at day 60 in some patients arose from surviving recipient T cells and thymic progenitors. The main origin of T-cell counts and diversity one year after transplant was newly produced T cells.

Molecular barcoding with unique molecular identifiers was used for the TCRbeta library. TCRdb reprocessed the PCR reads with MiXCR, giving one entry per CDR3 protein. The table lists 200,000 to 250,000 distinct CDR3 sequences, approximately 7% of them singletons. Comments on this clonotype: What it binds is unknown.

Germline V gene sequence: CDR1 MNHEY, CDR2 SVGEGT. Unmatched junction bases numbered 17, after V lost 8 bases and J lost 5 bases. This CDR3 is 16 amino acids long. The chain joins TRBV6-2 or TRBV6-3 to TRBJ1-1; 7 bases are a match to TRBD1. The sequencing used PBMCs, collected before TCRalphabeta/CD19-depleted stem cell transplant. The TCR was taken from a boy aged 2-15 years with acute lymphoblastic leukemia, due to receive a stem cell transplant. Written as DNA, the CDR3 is TGTGCCAGCGAAACCGGGACAGCGTACTCAAGGACTGAAGCTTTCTTT. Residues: CASETGTAYSRTEAFF.